This TCR beta chain was identified in a study of OX40 agonist ivuxolimab in advanced cancers. Study details: Averaging 60 years in age, with a range of roughly 23 to 80, the cohort was 80% to 90% male. Study-level points and caveats: The expanded peripheral T cells' antigen specificity was not determined.

Concerning this clone itself: As yet, its antigen is unknown.

This CDR3 is 14 amino acids long. The germline V and J ends were trimmed by 1 base and 4 bases, with 10 bases remaining between them. The germline V gene has CDR1 SGHTA and CDR2 FQGNSA. Peripheral blood came from all dose cohorts at three timepoints. Measured with immunoSEQ multiplex PCR; TCRdb has only the in-frame clones, and not every one. Among about 80,000 clones listed, approximately 85% were seen once. The chain joins TRBV7-2 to TRBJ1-1; weak D call: TRBD1 (5 bases). The sample in question was CD4+ or CD8+ T cells sorted from blood, obtained in a trial of the OX40 agonist ivuxolimab. The sequence came from an adult with an advanced solid tumor such as melanoma, head and neck, liver or kidney cancer. The CDR3 nucleotides read TGTGCCAGCAGCTTAGGGGGCCGGGCCACTGAAGCTTTCTTT. This codes for CASSLGGRATEAFF.